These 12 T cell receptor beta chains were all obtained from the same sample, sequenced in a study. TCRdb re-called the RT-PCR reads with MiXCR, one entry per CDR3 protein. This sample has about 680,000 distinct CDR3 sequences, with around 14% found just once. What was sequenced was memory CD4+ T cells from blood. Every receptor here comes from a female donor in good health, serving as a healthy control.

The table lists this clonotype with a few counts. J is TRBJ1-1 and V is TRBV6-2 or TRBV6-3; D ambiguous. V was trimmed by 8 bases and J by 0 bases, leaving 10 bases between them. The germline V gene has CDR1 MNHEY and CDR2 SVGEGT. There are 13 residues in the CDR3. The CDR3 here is CASWTGMNTEAFF. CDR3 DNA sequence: TGTGCCAGCTGGACGGGAATGAACACTGAAGCTTTCTTT.

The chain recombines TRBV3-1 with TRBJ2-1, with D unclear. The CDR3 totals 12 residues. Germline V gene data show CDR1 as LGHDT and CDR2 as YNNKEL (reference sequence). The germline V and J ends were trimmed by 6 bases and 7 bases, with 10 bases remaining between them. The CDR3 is CASRTYGNEQFF. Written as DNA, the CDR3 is TGTGCCAGCAGGACCTATGGGAATGAGCAGTTCTTC.

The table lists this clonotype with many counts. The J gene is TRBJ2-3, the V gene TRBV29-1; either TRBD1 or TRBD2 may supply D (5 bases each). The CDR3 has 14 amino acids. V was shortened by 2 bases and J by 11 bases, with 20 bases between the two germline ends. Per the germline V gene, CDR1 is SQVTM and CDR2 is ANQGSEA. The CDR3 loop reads CSVERDAGPRMQYF. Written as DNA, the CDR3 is TGCAGCGTTGAACGGGACGCCGGCCCTAGGATGCAGTATTTT.

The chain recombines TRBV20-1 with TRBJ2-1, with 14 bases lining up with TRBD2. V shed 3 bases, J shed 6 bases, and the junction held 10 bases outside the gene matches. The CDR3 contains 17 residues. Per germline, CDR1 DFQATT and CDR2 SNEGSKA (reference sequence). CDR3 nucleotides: TGCAGTGCTAGGGGACTAGCGGGGGCCTCCCGTTCCAATGAGCAGTTCTTC. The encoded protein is CSARGLAGASRSNEQFF.

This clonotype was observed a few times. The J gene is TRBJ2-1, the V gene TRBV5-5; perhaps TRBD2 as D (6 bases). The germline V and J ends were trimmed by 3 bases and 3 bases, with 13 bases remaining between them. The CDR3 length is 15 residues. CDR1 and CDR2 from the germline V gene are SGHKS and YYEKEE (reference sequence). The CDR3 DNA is TGTGCCAGCAGCTGGGAACGGGACTTCTACAATGAGCAGTTCTTC. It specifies CASSWERDFYNEQFF.

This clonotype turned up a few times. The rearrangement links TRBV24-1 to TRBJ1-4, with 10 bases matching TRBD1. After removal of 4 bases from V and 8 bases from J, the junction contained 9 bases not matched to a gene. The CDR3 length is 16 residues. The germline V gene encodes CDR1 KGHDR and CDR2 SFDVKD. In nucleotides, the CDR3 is TGTGCCACCAGTGACCAGGGGACAGGGGAAAAGGAAAAACTGTTTTTT. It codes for CATSDQGTGEKEKLFF.

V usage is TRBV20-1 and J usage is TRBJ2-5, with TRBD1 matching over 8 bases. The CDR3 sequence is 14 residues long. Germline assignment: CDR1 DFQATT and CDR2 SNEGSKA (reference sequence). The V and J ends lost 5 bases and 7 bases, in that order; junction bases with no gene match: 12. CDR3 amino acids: CSASGQGRVGTQYF. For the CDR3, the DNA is TGCAGTGCTTCCGGACAGGGAAGGGTTGGGACCCAGTACTTC.

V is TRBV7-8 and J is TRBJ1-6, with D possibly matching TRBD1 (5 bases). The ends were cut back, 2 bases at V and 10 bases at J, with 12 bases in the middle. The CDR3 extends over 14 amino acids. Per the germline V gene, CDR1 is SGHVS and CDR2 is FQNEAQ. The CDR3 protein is CASSLFREASPLHF. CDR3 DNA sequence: TGTGCCAGCAGCTTATTCAGGGAGGCGTCACCCCTCCACTTT.

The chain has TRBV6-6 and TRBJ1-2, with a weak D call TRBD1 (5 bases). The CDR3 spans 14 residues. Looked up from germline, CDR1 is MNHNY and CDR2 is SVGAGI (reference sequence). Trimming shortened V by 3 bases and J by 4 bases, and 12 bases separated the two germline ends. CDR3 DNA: TGTGCCAGCAGTTATTGGAGGGGATCCTATGGCTACACCTTC. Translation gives CASSYWRGSYGYTF.

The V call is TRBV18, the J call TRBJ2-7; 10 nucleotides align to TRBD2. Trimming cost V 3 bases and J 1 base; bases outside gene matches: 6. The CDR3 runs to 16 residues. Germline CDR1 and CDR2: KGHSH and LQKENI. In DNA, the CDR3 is TGTGCCAGCTCACCTCCGGGACTAGCGAGTTCCTACGAGCAGTACTTC. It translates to CASSPPGLASSYEQYF.

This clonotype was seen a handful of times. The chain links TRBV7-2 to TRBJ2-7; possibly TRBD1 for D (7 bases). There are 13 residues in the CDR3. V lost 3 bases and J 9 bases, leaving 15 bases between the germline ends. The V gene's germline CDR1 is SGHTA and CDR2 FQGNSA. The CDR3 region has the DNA TGTGCCAGCAGCTTGGAGGAGGGGGCTGTGCAGTACTTC. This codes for CASSLEEGAVQYF.

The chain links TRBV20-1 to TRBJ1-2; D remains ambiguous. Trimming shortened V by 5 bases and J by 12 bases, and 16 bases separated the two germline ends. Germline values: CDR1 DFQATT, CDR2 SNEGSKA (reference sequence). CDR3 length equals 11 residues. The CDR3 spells CSAAPTREDTF. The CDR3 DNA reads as TGCAGTGCTGCCCCGACACGGGAGGACACCTTC.